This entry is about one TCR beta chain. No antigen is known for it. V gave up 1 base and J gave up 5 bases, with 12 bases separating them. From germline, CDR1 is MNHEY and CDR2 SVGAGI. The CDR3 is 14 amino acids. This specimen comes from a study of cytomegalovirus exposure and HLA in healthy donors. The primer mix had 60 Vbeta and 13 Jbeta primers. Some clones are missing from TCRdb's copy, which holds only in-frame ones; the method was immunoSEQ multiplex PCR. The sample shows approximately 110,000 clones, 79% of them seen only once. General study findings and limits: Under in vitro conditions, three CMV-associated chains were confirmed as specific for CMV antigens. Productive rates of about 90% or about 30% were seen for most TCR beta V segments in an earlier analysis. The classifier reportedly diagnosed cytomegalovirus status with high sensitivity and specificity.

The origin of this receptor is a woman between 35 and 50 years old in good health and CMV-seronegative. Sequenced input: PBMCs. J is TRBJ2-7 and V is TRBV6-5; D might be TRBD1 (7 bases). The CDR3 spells CASSYLEGADEQYF. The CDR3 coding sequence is TGTGCCAGCAGTTACTTGGAGGGGGCAGACGAGCAGTACTTC.